The 4 T cell receptor beta chains reported below all come from one sample, sequenced in a study of blood T cells in healthy people across ages. With a J-beta primer mix and a sample-barcoded 5' primer, a second PCR ran about 6 to 11 cycles. TCRdb processed the 5' RACE reads anew with MiXCR; each CDR3 protein has one entry. The sample holds about 780,000 distinct CDR3 sequences, about half seen once. The sequenced sample was blood. The receptor source for this set is a man at least 80 years old in good health.

This clonotype was seen more than once but under ten times. V gene TRBV20-1 combines with J gene TRBJ2-1, with D perhaps TRBD1 (5 bases). Germline V gene data show CDR1 as DFQATT and CDR2 as SNEGSKA (reference sequence). V was shortened by 0 bases and J by 0 bases, with 12 bases between the two germline ends. The CDR3 contains 16 residues. The CDR3 region has the DNA TGCAGTGCTAGAGATCAGGGCAGAAGCTCCTACAATGAGCAGTTCTTC. Translation gives CSARDQGRSSYNEQFF.

The sample holds a few counts of this clonotype. The rearrangement uses TRBV6-6 and TRBJ2-1; 11 bases align to TRBD2. The germline CDR1 and CDR2 sequences are MNHNY and SVGAGI (reference sequence). V dropped 0 bases and J dropped 6; count of bases not matched to a gene: 4. The CDR3 extends over 16 amino acids. The CDR3 reads CASSYSTSGASNEQFF. In DNA form, the CDR3 reads TGTGCCAGCAGTTACTCGACTAGCGGGGCTAGCAATGAGCAGTTCTTC.

In its sample, this clonotype was seen a few times. The CDR3 sequence is CASSYNSGGGLGEQYF. The CDR3 DNA follows: TGTGCCAGCAGTTACAACTCCGGGGGCGGACTGGGAGAGCAGTACTTC. The chain is built from TRBV6-2 or TRBV6-3 and TRBJ2-7; the D gene could be TRBD1 or TRBD2 (6 bases each). This CDR3 comprises 16 residues. Germline CDR1 and CDR2: MNHEY and SVGEGT. Trimming took off 2 bases at V and 7 bases at J, with 21 bases between the two ends.

With regard to this clonotype: Germline and junction disagree at one end, which may indicate a read error. The chain uses TRBV5-1 and TRBJ2-4; 7 positions agree with TRBD1. The J call may be wrong; the DNA end is better matched by TRBJ2-7. The CDR3 has 15 amino acids. From germline, CDR1 is SGHRS and CDR2 YFSETQ. The CDR3 region has the DNA TGCACCAGCACCCCAATAACCGGACAGGTCTACGAGCAGTACTTC. Protein: CTSTPITGQVYEQYF.